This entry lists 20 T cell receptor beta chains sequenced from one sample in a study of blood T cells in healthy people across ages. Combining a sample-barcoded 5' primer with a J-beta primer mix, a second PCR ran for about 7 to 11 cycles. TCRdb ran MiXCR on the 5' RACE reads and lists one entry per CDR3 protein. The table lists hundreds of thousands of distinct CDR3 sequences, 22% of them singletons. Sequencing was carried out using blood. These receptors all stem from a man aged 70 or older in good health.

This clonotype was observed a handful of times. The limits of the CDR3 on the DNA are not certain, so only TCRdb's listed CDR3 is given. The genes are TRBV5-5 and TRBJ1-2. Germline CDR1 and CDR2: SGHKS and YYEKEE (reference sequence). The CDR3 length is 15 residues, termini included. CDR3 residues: CASSSSVVGFYGYTF.

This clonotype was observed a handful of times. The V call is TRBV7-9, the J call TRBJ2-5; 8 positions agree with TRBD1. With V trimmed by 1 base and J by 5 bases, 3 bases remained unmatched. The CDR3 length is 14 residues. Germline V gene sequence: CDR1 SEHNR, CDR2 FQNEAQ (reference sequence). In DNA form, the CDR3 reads TGTGCCAGCAGCTTAGGACAGGGGATTGAGACCCAGTACTTC. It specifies CASSLGQGIETQYF.

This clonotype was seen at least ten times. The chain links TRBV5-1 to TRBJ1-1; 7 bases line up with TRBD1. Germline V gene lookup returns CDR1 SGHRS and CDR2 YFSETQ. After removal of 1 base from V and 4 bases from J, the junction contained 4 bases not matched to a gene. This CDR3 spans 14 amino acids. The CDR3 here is CASSLSRGSTEAFF. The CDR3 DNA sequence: TGCGCCAGCAGCTTGTCCAGGGGGAGCACTGAAGCTTTCTTT.

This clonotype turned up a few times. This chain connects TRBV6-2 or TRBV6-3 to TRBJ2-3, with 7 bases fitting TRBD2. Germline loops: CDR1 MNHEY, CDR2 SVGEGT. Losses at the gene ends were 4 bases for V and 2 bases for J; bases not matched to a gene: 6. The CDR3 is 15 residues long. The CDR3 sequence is CASSSMTSLTDTQYF. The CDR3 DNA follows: TGTGCCAGCAGTTCGATGACTAGCCTCACAGATACGCAGTATTTT.

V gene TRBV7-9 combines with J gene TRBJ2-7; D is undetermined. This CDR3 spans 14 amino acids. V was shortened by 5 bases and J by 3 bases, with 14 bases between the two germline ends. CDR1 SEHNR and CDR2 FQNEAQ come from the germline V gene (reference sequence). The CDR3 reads CASSVGSEYYEQYF. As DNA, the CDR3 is TGTGCCAGCAGCGTAGGGTCCGAATACTACGAGCAGTACTTC.

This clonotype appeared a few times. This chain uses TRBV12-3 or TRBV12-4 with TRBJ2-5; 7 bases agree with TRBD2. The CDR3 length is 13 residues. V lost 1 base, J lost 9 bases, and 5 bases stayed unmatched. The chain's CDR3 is CASSLVVAGAQYF. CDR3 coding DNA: TGTGCCAGCAGTTTAGTTGTGGCGGGAGCCCAGTACTTC.

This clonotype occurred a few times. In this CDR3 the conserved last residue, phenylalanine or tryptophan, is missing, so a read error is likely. The CDR3 sequence is CASSLRAAQETQYL. The CDR3 DNA reads TGTGCCAGCAGCTTAAGAGCAGCCCAAGAGACCCAGTACCTC. This chain connects TRBV11-1 to TRBJ2-5; no clear D gene. The CDR3 covers 14 residues. Germline-derived CDR1 and CDR2 are SGHAT and FQDESV (reference sequence). Trimming pared 2 bases from V and 1 base from J, leaving 8 bases between.

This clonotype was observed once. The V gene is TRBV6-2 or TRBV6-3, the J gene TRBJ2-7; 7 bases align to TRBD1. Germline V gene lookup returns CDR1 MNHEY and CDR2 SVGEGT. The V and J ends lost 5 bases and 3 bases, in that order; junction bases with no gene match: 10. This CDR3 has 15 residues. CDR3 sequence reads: CASSPLGRTGYEQYF. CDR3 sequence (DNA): TGTGCCAGCAGTCCCCTGGGACGGACAGGCTACGAGCAGTACTTC.

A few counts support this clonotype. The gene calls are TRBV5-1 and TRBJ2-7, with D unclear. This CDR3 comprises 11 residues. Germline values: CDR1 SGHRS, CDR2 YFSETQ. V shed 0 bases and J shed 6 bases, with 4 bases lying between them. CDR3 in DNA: TGCGCCAGCAGCTTGGGTCCCGAGCAGTACTTC. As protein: CASSLGPEQYF.

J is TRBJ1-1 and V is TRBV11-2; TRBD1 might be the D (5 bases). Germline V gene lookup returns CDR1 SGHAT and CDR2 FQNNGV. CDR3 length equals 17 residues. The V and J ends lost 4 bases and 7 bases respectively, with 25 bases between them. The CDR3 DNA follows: TGTGCCAGCAGCTCTACCTTGGTTGCTGCAGGGTATGGTGAAGCTTTCTTT. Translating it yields CASSSTLVAAGYGEAFF.

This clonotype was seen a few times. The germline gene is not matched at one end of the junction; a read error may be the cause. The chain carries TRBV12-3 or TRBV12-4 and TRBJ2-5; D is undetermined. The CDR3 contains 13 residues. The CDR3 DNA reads TGTGCCAGCACCCCCGGGTCCCAAGAGACCCGGTACTTC. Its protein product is CASTPGSQETRYF.

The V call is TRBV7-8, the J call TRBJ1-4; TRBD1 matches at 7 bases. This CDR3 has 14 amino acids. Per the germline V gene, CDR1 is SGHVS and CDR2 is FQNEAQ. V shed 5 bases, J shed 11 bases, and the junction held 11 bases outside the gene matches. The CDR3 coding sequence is TGTGCCAGCAGCAACCGGGACAGCACCCTGAAACTGTTTTTT. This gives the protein CASSNRDSTLKLFF.

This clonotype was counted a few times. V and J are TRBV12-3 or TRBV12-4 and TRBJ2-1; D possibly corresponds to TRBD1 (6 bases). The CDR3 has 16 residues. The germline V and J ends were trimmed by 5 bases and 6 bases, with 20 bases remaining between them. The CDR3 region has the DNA TGTGCCAGCAGTAGTGCCGGGACATCCTTTTTCAATGAGCAGTTCTTC. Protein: CASSSAGTSFFNEQFF.

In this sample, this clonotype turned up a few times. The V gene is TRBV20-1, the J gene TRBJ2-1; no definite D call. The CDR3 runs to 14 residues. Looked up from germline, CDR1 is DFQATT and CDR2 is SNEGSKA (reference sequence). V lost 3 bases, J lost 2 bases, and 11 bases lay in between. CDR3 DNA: TGCAGTGCTAGGCTGGCGGCTGCCTACAATGAGCAGTTCTTC. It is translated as CSARLAAAYNEQFF.

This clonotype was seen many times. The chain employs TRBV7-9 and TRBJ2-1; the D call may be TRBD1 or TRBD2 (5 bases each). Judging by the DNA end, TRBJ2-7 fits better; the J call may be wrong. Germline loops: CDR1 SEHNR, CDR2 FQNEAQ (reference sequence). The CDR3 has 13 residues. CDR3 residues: CASSLGEFYEQYF. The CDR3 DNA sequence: TGTGCCAGCAGCTTGGGGGAATTCTACGAGCAGTACTTC.

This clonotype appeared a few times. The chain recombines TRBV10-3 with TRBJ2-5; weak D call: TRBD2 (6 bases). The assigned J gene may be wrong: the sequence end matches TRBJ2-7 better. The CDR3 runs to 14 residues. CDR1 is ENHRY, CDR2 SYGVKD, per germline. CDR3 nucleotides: TGTGCCATCAGTGAGCGGGGAGGTTCCTACGAGCAGTACTTC. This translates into CAISERGGSYEQYF.

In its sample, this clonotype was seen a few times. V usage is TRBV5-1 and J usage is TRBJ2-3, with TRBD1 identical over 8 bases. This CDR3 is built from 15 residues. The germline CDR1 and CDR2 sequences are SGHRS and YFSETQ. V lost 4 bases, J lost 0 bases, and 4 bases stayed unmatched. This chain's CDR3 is CASSIRTGSTDTQYF. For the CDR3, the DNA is TGCGCCAGCAGCATCCGGACAGGGAGCACAGATACGCAGTATTTT.

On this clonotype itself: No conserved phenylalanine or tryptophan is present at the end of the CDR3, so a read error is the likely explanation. The CDR3 spells CASSPDNSYNEQFC. The CDR3 DNA reads TGTGCCAGCAGCCCAGACAATTCCTACAATGAGCAGTTCTGC. The chain links TRBV12-3 or TRBV12-4 to TRBJ2-1; D unresolved. The CDR3 runs 14 residues. V gave up 6 bases and J gave up 1 base, with 10 bases separating them.

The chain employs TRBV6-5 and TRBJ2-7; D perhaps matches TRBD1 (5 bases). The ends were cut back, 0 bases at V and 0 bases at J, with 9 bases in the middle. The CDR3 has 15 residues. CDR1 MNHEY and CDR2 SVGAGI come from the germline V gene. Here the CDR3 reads CASSYSSQGSYEQYF. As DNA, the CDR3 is TGTGCCAGCAGTTACTCGAGCCAGGGCTCCTACGAGCAGTACTTC.

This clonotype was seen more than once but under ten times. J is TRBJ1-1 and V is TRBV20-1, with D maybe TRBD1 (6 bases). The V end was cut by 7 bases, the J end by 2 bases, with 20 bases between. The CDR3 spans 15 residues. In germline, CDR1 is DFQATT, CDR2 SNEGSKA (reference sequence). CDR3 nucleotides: TGCAGTGGGACGCCAATACAGGGTGCAAACACTGAAGCTTTCTTT. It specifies CSGTPIQGANTEAFF.